What follows are 12 T cell receptor beta chains derived from one specimen sequenced in a study of T cells in Graves' hyperthyroidism and ophthalmopathy. The TCR beta CDR3 regions underwent amplification using RNA transcripts as the source. First-round RT-PCR of the TCR CDR3 relied on the HTBI primer set. TCRdb analysed the multiplex PCR reads with MiXCR anew, one entry per CDR3 protein. The repertoire holds a few hundred thousand distinct CDR3 sequences, approximately 23% seen once, with approximately 49% in the top ten. The sample comprised blood. These receptor sequences come from a woman in her seventies with Graves' ophthalmopathy.

In its sample, this clonotype was seen once. The V call is TRBV28, the J call TRBJ1-2; no clear D gene. Germline lookup yields CDR1 MDHEN and CDR2 SYDVKM. The CDR3 is made up of 13 amino acids. Trimming pared 8 bases from V and 6 bases from J, leaving 16 bases between. CDR3 loop: CASSPSLHDGYTF. The CDR3 nucleotides read TGTGCCAGCTCACCAAGCTTGCACGATGGCTACACCTTC.

This clonotype was observed many times. The rearrangement links TRBV2 to TRBJ2-7; 8 bases are a match to TRBD2. This CDR3 is built from 13 residues. Germline CDR1 and CDR2: SNHLY and FYNNEI. V shed 7 bases and J 3 bases; nucleotides not matched to a gene: 5. For the CDR3, the DNA is TGTGCCAGCATGGTAGCGGGGTTCTACGAGCAGTACTTC. This gives the protein CASMVAGFYEQYF.

A few counts support this clonotype. The chain has TRBV29-1 and TRBJ2-3; 9 bases line up with TRBD2. This CDR3 is 15 amino acids long. Per germline, CDR1 SQVTM and CDR2 ANQGSEA. J gave up 0 bases and V 2 bases, and 3 bases lay outside the gene matches. CDR3 amino acids: CSVENSGRSTDTQYF. The CDR3 DNA follows: TGCAGCGTTGAAAATAGCGGGAGAAGCACAGATACGCAGTATTTT.

This clonotype appeared a few times. The chain recombines TRBV15 with TRBJ2-4; possible D gene TRBD2, 5 bases. V lost 4 bases, J lost 5 bases, and 18 bases lay in between. Per germline, CDR1 LNHNV and CDR2 YYDKDF (reference sequence). This CDR3 has 16 amino acids. CDR3 nucleotide sequence: TGTGCCACCAGCATCGGGGTTGGACGCGTTGAAAACATTCAGTACTTC. Its protein is CATSIGVGRVENIQYF.

This clonotype was observed at least ten times. CDR3 in amino acids: CASSLGGGGTDTQYF. The CDR3 DNA sequence: TGTGCCAGCAGCTTGGGAGGTGGTGGCACAGATACGCAGTATTTT. The J gene is TRBJ2-3, the V gene TRBV5-5; D gene uncertain. Trimming left V 0 bases short and J 1 base short, with 9 bases between. Germline V gene lookup returns CDR1 SGHKS and CDR2 YYEKEE (reference sequence). There are 15 residues in the CDR3.

This clonotype showed up many times. The genes are TRBV7-2 and TRBJ2-7; D is ambiguous. The CDR3 is 13 amino acids. CDR1 SGHTA and CDR2 FQGNSA come from the germline V gene. Trimming took 5 bases from V and 5 from J, leaving 13 bases between them. CDR3 sequence: CASSLTYQDEQYF. The DNA for the CDR3 is TGTGCCAGCAGCCTCACCTACCAGGACGAGCAGTACTTC.

The V gene is TRBV2, the J gene TRBJ2-5; 8 positions match TRBD1. Germline values: CDR1 SNHLY, CDR2 FYNNEI. V shed 7 bases and J 4 bases; nucleotides not matched to a gene: 8. This CDR3 has 14 residues. The CDR3 coding sequence is TGTGCCAGCACCCCCAGGGGGCGCGCAGAGACCCAGTACTTC. This sequence encodes CASTPRGRAETQYF.

As for this clonotype: A much larger clone lies one base from this, so it may be a read error. The CDR3, as DNA: TGTGCCAGCAGCTTAGCGTTCAGCGGGAGCACCTACGAGCAGTACTTC. It specifies CASSLAFSGSTYEQYF. The V call is TRBV11-2, the J call TRBJ2-7; 8 nucleotides line up with TRBD2. The CDR3 contains 16 residues. CDR1 and CDR2 from the germline V gene are SGHAT and FQNNGV. The J segment lost 2 bases and the V segment lost 1 base, leaving 7 bases of the junction unmatched.

This clonotype turned up a few times. The DNA of the CDR3 is TGTGCCACCCAAAGGGGGTCCGGGGAGCTGTTTTTT. Translation: CATQRGSGELFF. The chain couples TRBV3-1 to TRBJ2-2; the D gene is possibly TRBD1 (6 bases). Trimming cost V 10 bases and J 6 bases, with 12 bases left between them. Germline assignment: CDR1 LGHDT and CDR2 YNNKEL (reference sequence). The CDR3 covers 12 residues. The entire variable domain, with the rest obtained from reference TRBV3-1 and TRBJ2-2, is as follows: DTAVSQTPKYLVTQMGNDKSIKCEQNLGHDTMYWYKQDSKKFLKIMFSYNNKELIINETVPNRFSPKSPDKAHLNLHINSLELGDSAVYFCATQRGSGELFFGEGSRLTVL.

The chain is built from TRBV20-1 and TRBJ1-1, with D possibly TRBD1 on 5 matching bases. CDR1 and CDR2 (germline): DFQATT, SNEGSKA (reference sequence). The V gene lost 0 bases and the J gene lost 5 bases, with 13 bases spanning the gap. This CDR3 has 14 residues. CDR3 loop: CSARDFRGRTEAFF. As DNA, the CDR3 is TGCAGTGCTAGAGATTTTCGGGGGAGGACTGAAGCTTTCTTT.

At least ten counts were recorded for this clonotype. The rearrangement uses TRBV11-2 and TRBJ2-7; D ambiguous. CDR1 is SGHAT and CDR2 is FQNNGV in the germline V gene. V lost 5 bases and J 0 bases, leaving 8 bases between the germline ends. The CDR3 length is 13 residues. The CDR3 DNA reads TGTGCCAGCAGCCCTCTAAGCTCCTACGAGCAGTACTTC. Protein: CASSPLSSYEQYF.

This clonotype has just a few counts. The CDR3 nucleotides are TGTGCCAGCAGCGAGAAGGGGCTAAGGGTCACTGAAGCTTTCTTT. Its translation is CASSEKGLRVTEAFF. J is TRBJ1-1 and V is TRBV9; weak D call: TRBD1 (5 bases). The CDR3 loop spans 15 amino acids. V was trimmed by 3 bases and J by 4 bases, leaving 16 bases between them. CDR1 is SGDLS, CDR2 YYNGEE, per germline.